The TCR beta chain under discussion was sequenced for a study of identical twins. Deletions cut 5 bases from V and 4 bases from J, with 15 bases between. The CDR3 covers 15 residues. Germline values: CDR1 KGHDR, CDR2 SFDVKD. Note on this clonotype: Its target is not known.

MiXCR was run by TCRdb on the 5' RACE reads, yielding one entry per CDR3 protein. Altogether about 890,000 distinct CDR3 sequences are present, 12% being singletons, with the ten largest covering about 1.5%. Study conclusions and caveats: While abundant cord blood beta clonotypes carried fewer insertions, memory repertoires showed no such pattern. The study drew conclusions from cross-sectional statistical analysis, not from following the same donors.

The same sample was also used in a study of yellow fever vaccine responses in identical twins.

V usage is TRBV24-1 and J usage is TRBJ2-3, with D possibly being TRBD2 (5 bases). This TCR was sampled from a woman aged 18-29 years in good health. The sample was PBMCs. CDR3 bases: TGTGCCACCAGTGTCGACCCCGGAGGTCCAGATACGCAGTATTTT. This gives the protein CATSVDPGGPDTQYF.